The 17 T cell receptor beta chains below were found in one sample sequenced in a study of blood T cell repertoires in COVID-19. Only in-frame clones appear in the TCRdb table, and some are missing; sequencing was by immunoSEQ multiplex PCR. The sample includes 260,000 or so clones, approximately 80% of them seen just once. Sequenced input: peripheral blood. These receptors were obtained from a human donor in a cohort sampled during active COVID-19.

CDR3 sequence (DNA): TGCGCCAGCAGACCCAAGCTCGTTCACGGGACAGGGGGCTTCGAGCAGTACTTC. Translated: CASRPKLVHGTGGFEQYF. This chain joins TRBV5-1 and TRBJ2-7; 12 nucleotides line up with TRBD1. Germline V gene lookup returns CDR1 SGHRS and CDR2 YFSETQ. The CDR3 totals 18 residues. Unmatched junction bases numbered 18, after V lost 5 bases and J lost 6 bases.

The chain carries TRBV12-5 and TRBJ2-2, with 9 nucleotides matching TRBD1. The CDR3 extends over 16 amino acids. The germline gives CDR1 LGHNT, CDR2 FRNRAP. J was trimmed by 5 bases and V by 1 base; bases with no gene match: 5. In DNA form, the CDR3 reads TGTGCTAGTGGTTTGGACCCCGGGACAGGGACCGGGGAGCTGTTTTTT. Protein sequence: CASGLDPGTGTGELFF.

For this clone: One junction end does not reproduce the germline sequence, and a read error may be involved. V usage is TRBV11-1 and J usage is TRBJ2-7, with D perhaps TRBD1 (5 bases). This CDR3 contains 13 residues. Germline V CDR1 and CDR2: SGHAT, FQDESV (reference sequence). The CDR3 protein is CASSRIIRQFLGF. The DNA for the CDR3 is TGTGCCAGCAGCCGTATAATAAGACAGTTCCTGGGGTTC.

The V call is TRBV15, the J call TRBJ1-4; D is undetermined. This CDR3 comprises 15 residues. CDR1 is LNHNV, CDR2 YYDKDF, per germline (reference sequence). Deletions cut 4 bases from V and 5 bases from J, with 14 bases between. The CDR3 nucleotides read TGTGCCACCAGCACCCTAGACCTTGGAAATGAAAAACTGTTTTTT. This codes for CATSTLDLGNEKLFF. Complete variable domain (other parts from reference TRBV15 and TRBJ1-4): DAMVIQNPRYQVTQFGKPVTLSCSQTLNHNVMYWYQQKSSQAPKLLFHYYDKDFNNEADTPDNFQSRRPNTSFCFLDIRSPGLGDTAMYLCATSTLDLGNEKLFFGSGTQLSVL.

In its sample, this clone was seen once. This rearrangement joins TRBV13 to TRBJ2-7, with 9 nucleotides matching TRBD2. Trimming removed 3 bases from V and 1 base from J; junction bases left unmatched: 4. The CDR3 contains 15 residues. In germline, CDR1 is PRHDT, CDR2 FYEKMQ (reference sequence). CDR3 coding DNA: TGTGCCAGCAGCTTGCGCGGGAGGGGTTCCTACGAGCAGTACTTC. Its protein is CASSLRGRGSYEQYF.

This clone appeared once. The chain employs TRBV24-1 and TRBJ2-1; TRBD1 might be the D (5 bases). Trimming took 4 bases from V and 7 from J, leaving 10 bases between them. Per the germline V gene, CDR1 is KGHDR and CDR2 is SFDVKD. This CDR3 is 13 amino acids long. The CDR3: CATSEHHRNEQFF. The CDR3 bases are TGTGCCACCAGTGAACACCACAGGAATGAGCAGTTCTTC.

A single count supports this clone. The V call is TRBV27, the J call TRBJ1-5; tentatively, D is TRBD1 (5 bases). The germline V gene encodes CDR1 MNHEY and CDR2 SMNVEV (reference sequence). V was pared by 0 bases and J by 2 bases, with 11 bases between. The CDR3 covers 16 residues. The CDR3, as DNA: TGTGCCAGCAGTTTATCTCAGGGTGACGGCAATCAGCCCCAGCATTTT. It specifies CASSLSQGDGNQPQHF.

This chain connects TRBV5-6 to TRBJ1-2; TRBD1 matches 7 bases. The CDR3 consists of 14 residues. Per the germline V gene, CDR1 is SGHDT and CDR2 is YYEEEE. The V and J ends lost 4 bases and 8 bases, in that order; junction bases with no gene match: 11. The CDR3 DNA is TGTGCCAGCAGCCTAGGGGACAGCCAAAGGGGCTACACCTTC. Its protein is CASSLGDSQRGYTF.

In this sample, this clone turned up once. The V and J genes are TRBV5-1 and TRBJ2-5, with a tentative D call TRBD2 (6 bases). The CDR3 is 14 amino acids. Trimming stripped 4 bases from V and 1 base from J, with 11 bases between. Germline CDR1 SGHRS, CDR2 YFSETQ. As DNA, the CDR3 is TGCGCCAGCAGCAGGTCGGGACTCCAAGAGACCCAGTACTTC. It codes for CASSRSGLQETQYF. The complete variable domain, with remaining parts taken from reference TRBV5-1 and TRBJ2-5, reads KAGVTQTPRYLIKTRGQQVTLSCSPISGHRSVSWYQQTPGQGLQFLFEYFSETQRNKGNFPGRFSGRQFSNSRSEMNVSTLELGDSALYLCASSRSGLQETQYFGPGTRLLVL.

The chain couples TRBV2 to TRBJ2-1; unclear D gene. The germline V and J ends were trimmed by 6 bases and 0 bases, with 12 bases remaining between them. CDR3 length equals 15 residues. Germline V gene lookup returns CDR1 SNHLY and CDR2 FYNNEI. The CDR3 DNA reads TGTGCCAGCAGCGTCCTACCTAGCTCCTACAATGAGCAGTTCTTC. Translated, it gives CASSVLPSSYNEQFF.

This clone has only one observation. The genes are TRBV6-6 and TRBJ2-3; the D is unclear. Germline V lookup: CDR1 MNHNY, CDR2 SVGAGI (reference sequence). The CDR3 has 20 residues. The V end lost 6 bases, the J end lost 0 bases, and 28 bases lay between the germline ends. CDR3: CASSPASMWRGYPSTDTQYF. CDR3 DNA: TGTGCCAGCAGCCCCGCGTCCATGTGGCGCGGATATCCTAGCACAGATACGCAGTATTTT.

This clone has just one count. The chain recombines TRBV19 with TRBJ2-5, with TRBD2 matching 8 bases. CDR1 and CDR2 (germline): LNHDA, SQIVND (reference sequence). The J segment lost 4 bases and the V segment lost 2 bases, leaving 6 bases of the junction unmatched. This CDR3 is 15 amino acids long. DNA for the CDR3: TGTGCCAGTAGTATAAGCCTCGGGGGGGGAGAGACCCAGTACTTC. Amino acids: CASSISLGGGETQYF.

The V call is TRBV4-3, the J call TRBJ2-3; 12 positions match TRBD2. The J segment lost 5 bases and the V segment lost 0 bases, leaving 6 bases of the junction unmatched. Looked up from germline, CDR1 is LGHNA and CDR2 is YSLEER. This CDR3 has 17 residues. The CDR3 DNA is TGCGCCAGCAGCCAAGATCTCCTAGCGGGGGGGAAAGATACGCAGTATTTT. This translates into CASSQDLLAGGKDTQYF.

The rearrangement uses TRBV27 and TRBJ1-6; tentative D call: TRBD1 (6 bases). The CDR3 runs 18 residues. The germline V and J ends were trimmed by 3 bases and 10 bases, with 25 bases remaining between them. CDR1 and CDR2 (germline): MNHEY, SMNVEV (reference sequence). The CDR3 DNA is TGTGCCAGCAGTTTCAGGGGAGGGGAGGCTGTAGCGGGATCACCCCTCCACTTT. This translates into CASSFRGGEAVAGSPLHF.

The rearrangement uses TRBV3-1 (or the pseudogene TRBV3-2) and TRBJ1-4, with 7 bases that match TRBD1. Germline trimming cut 0 bases from V and 8 bases from J; bases unmatched to any gene: 3. Germline V gene data show CDR1 as LGHDT and CDR2 as YNNKEL (reference sequence). The CDR3 is 14 residues long. CDR3 region: CASSQETGREKLFF. The CDR3 bases are TGTGCCAGCAGCCAAGAGACAGGGCGAGAAAAACTGTTTTTT.

V gene TRBV5-4 combines with J gene TRBJ2-1; a weak D match, TRBD2 (6 bases). The CDR3 extends over 17 amino acids. CDR1 and CDR2 (germline): SGHNT, YYREEE (reference sequence). V gave up 2 bases and J gave up 0 bases, with 15 bases separating them. CDR3 nucleotides: TGTGCCAGCAGCTTACCCATGGGGGGATTCTCCTACAATGAGCAGTTCTTC. Translation gives CASSLPMGGFSYNEQFF.

The chain employs TRBV2 and TRBJ2-1, with D perhaps matching TRBD2 (6 bases). The CDR3 totals 17 residues. Germline loops: CDR1 SNHLY, CDR2 FYNNEI. V lost 6 bases to trimming and J lost 5 bases, with 23 bases between them. The CDR3 DNA sequence: TGTGCCAGCAGGCCGCCGTTATTAGCGGAGATACACAATGAGCAGTTCTTC. Protein: CASRPPLLAEIHNEQFF.